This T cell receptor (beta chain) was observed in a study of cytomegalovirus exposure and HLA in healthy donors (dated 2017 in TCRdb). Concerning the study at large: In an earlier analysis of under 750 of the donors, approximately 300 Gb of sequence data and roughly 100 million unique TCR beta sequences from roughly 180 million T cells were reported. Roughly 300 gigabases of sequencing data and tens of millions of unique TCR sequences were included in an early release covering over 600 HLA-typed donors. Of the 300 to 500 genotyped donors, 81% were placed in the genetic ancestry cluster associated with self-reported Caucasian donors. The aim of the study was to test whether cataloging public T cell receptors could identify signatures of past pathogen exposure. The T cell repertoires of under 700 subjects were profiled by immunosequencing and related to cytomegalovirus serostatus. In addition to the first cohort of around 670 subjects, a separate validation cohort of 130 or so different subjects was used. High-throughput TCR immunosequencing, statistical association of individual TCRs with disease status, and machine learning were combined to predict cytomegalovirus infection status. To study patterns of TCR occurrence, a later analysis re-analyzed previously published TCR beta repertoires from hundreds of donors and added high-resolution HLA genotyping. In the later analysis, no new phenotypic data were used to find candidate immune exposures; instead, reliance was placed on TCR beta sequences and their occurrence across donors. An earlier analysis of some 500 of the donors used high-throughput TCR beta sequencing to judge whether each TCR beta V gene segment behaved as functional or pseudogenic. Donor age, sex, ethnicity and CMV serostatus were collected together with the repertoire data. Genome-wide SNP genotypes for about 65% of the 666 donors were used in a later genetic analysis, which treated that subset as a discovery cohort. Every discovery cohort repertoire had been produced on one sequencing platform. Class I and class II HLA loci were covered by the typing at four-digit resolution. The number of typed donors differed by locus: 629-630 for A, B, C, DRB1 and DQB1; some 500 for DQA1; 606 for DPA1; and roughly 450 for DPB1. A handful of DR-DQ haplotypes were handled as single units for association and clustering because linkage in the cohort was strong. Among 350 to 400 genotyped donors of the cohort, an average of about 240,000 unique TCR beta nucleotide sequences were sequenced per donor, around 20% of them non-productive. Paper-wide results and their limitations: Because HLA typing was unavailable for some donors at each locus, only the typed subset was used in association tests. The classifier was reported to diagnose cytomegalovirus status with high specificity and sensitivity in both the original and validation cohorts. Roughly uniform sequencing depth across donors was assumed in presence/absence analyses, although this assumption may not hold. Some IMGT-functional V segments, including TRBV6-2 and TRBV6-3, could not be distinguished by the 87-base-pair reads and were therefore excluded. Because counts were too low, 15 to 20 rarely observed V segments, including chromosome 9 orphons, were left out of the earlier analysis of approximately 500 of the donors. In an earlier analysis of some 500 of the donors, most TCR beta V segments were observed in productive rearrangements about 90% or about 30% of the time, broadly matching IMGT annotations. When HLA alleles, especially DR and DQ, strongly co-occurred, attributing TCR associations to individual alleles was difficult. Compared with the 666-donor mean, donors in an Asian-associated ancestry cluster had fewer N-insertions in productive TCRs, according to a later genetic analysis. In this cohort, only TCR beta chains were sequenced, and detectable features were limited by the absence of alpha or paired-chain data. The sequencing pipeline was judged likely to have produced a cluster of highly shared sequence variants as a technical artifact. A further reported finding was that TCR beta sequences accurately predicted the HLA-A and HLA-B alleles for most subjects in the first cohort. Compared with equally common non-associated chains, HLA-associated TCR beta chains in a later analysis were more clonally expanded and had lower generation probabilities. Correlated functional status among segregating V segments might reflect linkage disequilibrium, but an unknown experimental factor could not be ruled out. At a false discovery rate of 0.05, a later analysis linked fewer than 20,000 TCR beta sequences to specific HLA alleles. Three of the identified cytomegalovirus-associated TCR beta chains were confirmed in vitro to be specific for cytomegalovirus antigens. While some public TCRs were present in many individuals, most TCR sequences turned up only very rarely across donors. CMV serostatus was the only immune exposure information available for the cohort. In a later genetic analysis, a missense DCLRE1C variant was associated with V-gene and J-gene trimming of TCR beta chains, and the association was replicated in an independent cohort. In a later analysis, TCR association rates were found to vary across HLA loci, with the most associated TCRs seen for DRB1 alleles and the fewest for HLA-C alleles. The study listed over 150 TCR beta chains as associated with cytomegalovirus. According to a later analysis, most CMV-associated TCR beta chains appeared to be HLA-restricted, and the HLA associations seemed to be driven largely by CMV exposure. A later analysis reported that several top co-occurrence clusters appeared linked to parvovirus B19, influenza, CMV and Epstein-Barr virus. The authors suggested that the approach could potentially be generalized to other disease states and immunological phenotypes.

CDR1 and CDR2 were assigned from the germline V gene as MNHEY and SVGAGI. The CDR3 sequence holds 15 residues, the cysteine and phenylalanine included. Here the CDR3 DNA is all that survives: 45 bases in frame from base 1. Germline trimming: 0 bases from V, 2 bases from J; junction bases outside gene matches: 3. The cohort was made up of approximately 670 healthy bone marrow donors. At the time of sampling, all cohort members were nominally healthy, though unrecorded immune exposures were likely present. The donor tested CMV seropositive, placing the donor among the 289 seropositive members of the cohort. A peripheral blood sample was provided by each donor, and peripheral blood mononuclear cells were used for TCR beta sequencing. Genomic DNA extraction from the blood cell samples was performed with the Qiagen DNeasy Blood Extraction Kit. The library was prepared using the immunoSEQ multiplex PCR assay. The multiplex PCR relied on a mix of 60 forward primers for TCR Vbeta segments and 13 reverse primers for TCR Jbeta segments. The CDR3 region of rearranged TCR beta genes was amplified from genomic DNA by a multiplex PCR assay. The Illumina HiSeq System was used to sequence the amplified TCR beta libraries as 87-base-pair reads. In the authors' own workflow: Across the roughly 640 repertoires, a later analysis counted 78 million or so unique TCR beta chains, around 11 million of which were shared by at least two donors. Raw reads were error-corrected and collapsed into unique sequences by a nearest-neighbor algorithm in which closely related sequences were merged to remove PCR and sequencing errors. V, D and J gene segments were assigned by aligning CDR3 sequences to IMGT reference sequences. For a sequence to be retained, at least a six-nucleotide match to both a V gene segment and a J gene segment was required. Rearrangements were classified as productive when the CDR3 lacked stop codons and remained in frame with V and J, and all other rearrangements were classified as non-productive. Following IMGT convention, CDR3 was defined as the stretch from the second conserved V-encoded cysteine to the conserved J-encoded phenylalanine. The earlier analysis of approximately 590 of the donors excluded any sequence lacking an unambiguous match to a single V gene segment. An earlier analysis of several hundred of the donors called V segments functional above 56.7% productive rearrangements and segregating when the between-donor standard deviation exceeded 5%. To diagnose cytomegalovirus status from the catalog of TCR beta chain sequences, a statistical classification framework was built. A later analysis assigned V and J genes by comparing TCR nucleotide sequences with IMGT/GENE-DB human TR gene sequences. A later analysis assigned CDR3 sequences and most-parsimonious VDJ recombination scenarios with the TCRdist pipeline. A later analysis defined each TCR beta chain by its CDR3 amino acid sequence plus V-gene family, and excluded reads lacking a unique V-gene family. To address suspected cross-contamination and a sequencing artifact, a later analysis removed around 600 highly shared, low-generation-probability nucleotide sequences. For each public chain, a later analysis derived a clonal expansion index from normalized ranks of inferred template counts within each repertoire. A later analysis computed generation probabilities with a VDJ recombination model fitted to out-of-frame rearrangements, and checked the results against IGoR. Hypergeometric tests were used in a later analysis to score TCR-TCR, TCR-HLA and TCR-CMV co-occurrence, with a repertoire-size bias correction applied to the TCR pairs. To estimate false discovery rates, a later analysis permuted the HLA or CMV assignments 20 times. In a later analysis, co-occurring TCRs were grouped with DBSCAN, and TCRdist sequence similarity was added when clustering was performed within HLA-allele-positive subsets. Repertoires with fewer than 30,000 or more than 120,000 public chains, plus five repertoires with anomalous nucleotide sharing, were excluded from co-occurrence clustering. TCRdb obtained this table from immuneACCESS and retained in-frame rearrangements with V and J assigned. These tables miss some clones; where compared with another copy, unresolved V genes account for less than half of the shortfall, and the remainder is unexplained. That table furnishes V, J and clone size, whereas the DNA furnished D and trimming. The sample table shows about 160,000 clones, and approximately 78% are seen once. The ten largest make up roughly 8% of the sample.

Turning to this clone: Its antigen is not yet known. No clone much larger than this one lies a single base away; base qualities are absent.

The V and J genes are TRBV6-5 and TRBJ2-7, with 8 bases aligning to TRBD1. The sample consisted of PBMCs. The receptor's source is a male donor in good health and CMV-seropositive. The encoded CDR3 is CASSYSTGGAYEQYF. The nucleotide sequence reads TGTGCCAGCAGTTACTCCACAGGGGGAGCCTACGAGCAGTACTTC.